This T cell receptor (beta chain) was recovered during a study of T cells in Graves' hyperthyroidism and ophthalmopathy. TCR beta CDR3 sequences were amplified from RNA transcripts. First-round RT-PCR of the TCR CDR3 relied on the HTBI primer set. TCRdb re-called the multiplex PCR reads with MiXCR, one entry per CDR3 protein. The sample includes about 250,000 distinct CDR3 sequences, 22% of them seen just once. Material for sequencing was blood. This clonotype was obtained from a man aged 30 to 39 with Graves' ophthalmopathy.

The CDR3 reads CASSLGGRDSQPQHF. The CDR3 bases are TGTGCCAGCAGCTTGGGGGGCAGGGATAGCCAGCCCCAGCATTTT. The V and J genes are TRBV5-4 and TRBJ1-5, with D tentatively TRBD1 (5 bases). Germline V gene sequence: CDR1 SGHNT, CDR2 YYREEE (reference sequence). The CDR3 covers 15 residues. V was trimmed by 0 bases and J by 7 bases, leaving 14 bases between them.